The present T cell receptor (beta chain) was sequenced within a study of radiotherapy plus CTLA-4 blockade in lung cancer. The repertoire was sequenced with immunoSEQ multiplex PCR; TCRdb's copy has only in-frame clones and lacks some. The sample includes about 98,000 clones, around 88% of them seen just once. Germline V gene data show CDR1 as SGHRS and CDR2 as YFSETQ. The CDR3 sequence is 12 residues long. The V end was cut by 9 bases, the J end by 7 bases, with 17 bases between. The chain couples TRBV5-1 to TRBJ2-7; D is perhaps TRBD1 or TRBD2 (5 bases each). Sequenced material: peripheral blood, taken from a patient treated with radiotherapy plus ipilimumab. The sequence was obtained from a human donor with non-small cell lung cancer that progressed on radiotherapy plus ipilimumab. CDR3 sequence (DNA): TGCGCCACCCGGGACGGTGTAGGGGAGCAGTACTTC. Translation: CATRDGVGEQYF. The whole variable domain, remainder taken from reference TRBV5-1 and TRBJ2-7, is KAGVTQTPRYLIKTRGQQVTLSCSPISGHRSVSWYQQTPGQGLQFLFEYFSETQRNKGNFPGRFSGRQFSNSRSEMNVSTLELGDSALYLCATRDGVGEQYFGPGTRLTVT.